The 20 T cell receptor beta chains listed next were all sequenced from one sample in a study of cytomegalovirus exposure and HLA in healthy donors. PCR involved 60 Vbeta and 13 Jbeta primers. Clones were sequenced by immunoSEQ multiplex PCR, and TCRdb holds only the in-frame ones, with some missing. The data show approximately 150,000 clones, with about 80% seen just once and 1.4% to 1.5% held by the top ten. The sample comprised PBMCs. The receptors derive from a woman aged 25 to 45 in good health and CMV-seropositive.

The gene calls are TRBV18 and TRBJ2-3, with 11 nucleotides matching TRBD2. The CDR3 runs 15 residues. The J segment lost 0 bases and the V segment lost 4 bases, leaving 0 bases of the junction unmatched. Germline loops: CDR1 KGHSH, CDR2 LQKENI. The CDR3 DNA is TGTGCCAGCTCACGGACTAGCGGGAGCACAGATACGCAGTATTTT. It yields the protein CASSRTSGSTDTQYF. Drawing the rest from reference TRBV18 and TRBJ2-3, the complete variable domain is NAGVMQNPRHLVRRRGQEARLRCSPMKGHSHVYWYRQLPEEGLKFMVYLQKENIIDESGMPKERFSAEFPKEGPSILRIQQVVRGDSAAYFCASSRTSGSTDTQYFGPGTRLTVL.

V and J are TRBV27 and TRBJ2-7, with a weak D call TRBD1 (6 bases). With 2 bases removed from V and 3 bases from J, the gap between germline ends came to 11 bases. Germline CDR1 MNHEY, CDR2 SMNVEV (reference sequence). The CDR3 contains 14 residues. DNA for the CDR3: TGTGCCAGCAGTTTAGTAGGGACAAACTACGAGCAGTACTTC. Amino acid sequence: CASSLVGTNYEQYF.

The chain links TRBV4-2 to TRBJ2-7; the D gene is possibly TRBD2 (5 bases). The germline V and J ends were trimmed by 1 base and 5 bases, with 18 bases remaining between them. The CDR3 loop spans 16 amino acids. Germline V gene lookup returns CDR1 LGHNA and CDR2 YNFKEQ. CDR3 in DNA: TGTGCCAGCAGCCAAGCGGCAGACCGGGGTAAAGACGAGCAGTACTTC. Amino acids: CASSQAADRGKDEQYF.

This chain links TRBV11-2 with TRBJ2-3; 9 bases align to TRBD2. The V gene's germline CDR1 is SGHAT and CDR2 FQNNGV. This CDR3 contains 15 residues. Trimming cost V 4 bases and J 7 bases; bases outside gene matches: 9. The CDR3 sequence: CASSSGSGRTNTQYF. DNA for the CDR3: TGTGCCAGCAGCTCAGGGAGCGGGAGGACAAATACGCAGTATTTT. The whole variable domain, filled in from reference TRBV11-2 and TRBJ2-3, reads EAGVAQSPRYKIIEKRQSVAFWCNPISGHATLYWYQQILGQGPKLLIQFQNNGVVDDSQLPKDRFSAERLKGVDSTLKIQPAKLEDSAVYLCASSSGSGRTNTQYFGPGTRLTVL.

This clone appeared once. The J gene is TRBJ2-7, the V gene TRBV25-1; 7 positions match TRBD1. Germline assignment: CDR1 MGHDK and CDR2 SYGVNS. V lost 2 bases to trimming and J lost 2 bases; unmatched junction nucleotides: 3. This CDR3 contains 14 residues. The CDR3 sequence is CASSEPGQTYEQYF. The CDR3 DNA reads TGTGCCAGCAGTGAACCGGGACAGACCTACGAGCAGTACTTC.

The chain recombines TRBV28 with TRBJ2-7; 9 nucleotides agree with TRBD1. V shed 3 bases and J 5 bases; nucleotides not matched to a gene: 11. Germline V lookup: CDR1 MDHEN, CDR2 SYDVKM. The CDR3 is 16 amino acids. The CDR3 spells CASSFPLGTGSHEQYF. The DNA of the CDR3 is TGTGCCAGCAGTTTTCCGCTAGGGACAGGGTCCCACGAGCAGTACTTC. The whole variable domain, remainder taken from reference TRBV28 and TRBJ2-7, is DVKVTQSSRYLVKRTGEKVFLECVQDMDHENMFWYRQDPGLGLRLIYFSYDVKMKEKGDIPEGYSVSREKKERFSLILESASTNQTSMYLCASSFPLGTGSHEQYFGPGTRLTVT.

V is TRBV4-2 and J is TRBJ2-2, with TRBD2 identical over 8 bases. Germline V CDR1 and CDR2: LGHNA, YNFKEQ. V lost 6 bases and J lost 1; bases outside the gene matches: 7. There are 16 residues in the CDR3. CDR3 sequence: CASRASAGGNTGELFF. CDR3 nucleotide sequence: TGTGCCAGCAGGGCAAGCGCGGGAGGGAACACCGGGGAGCTGTTTTTT.

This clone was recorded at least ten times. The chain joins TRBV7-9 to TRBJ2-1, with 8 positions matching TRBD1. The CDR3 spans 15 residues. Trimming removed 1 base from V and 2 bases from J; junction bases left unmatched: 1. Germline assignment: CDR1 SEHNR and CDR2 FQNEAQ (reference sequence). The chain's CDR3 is CASSLGQGTYNEQFF. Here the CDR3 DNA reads TGTGCCAGCAGCTTAGGACAGGGGACCTACAATGAGCAGTTCTTC.

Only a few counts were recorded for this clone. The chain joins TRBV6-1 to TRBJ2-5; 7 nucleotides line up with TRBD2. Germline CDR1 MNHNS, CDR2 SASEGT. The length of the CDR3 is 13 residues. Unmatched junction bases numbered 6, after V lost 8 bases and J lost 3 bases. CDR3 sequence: CASVRRGEETQYF. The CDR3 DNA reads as TGTGCCAGCGTCCGTCGGGGGGAAGAGACCCAGTACTTC.

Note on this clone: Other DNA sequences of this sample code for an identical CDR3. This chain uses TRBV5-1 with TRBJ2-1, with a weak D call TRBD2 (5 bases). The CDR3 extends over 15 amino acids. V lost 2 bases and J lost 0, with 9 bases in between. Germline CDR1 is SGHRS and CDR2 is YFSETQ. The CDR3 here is CASSLSGSSYNEQFF. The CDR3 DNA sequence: TGCGCCAGCAGCTTAAGCGGTAGCTCCTACAATGAGCAGTTCTTC.

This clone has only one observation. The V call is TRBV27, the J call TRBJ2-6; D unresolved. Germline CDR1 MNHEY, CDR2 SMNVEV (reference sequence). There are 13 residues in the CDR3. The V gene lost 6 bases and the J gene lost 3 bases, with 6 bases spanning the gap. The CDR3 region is CASSPFGANVLTF. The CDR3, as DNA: TGTGCCAGCAGCCCCTTTGGGGCCAACGTCCTGACTTTC.

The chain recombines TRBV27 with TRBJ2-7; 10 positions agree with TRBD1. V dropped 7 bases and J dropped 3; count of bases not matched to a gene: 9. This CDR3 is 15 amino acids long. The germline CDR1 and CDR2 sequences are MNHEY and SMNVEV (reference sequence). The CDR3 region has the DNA TGTGCCAGCACCCTATCGACAGGGGGCGGCTACGAGCAGTACTTC. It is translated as CASTLSTGGGYEQYF.

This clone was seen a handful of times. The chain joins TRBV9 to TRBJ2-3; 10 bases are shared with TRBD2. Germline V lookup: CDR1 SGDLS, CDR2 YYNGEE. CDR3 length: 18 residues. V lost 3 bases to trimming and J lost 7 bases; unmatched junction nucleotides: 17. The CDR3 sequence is CASSAGTSVKLTANTQYF. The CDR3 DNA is TGTGCCAGCAGCGCCGGGACTAGCGTGAAGCTAACCGCAAATACGCAGTATTTT.

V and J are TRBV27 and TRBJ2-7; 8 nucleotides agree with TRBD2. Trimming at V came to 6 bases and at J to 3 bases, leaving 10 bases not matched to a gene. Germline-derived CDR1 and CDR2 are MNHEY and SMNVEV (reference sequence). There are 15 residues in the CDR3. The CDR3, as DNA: TGTGCCAGCAGCTGGACTAGCAACCGGTACTACGAGCAGTACTTC. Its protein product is CASSWTSNRYYEQYF.

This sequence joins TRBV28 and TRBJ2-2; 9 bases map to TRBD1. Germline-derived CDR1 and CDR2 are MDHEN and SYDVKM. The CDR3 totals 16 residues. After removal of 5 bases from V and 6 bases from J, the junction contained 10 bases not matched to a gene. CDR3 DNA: TGTGCCAGCAGTCCCTCGGACAGGGGTCCGGCCGGGGAGCTGTTTTTT. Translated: CASSPSDRGPAGELFF.

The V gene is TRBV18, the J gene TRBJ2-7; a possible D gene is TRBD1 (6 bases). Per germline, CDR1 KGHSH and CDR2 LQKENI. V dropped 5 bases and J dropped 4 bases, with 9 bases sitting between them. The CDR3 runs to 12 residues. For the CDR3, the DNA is TGTGCCAGCTCATCGGACAGATACGAGCAGTACTTC. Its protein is CASSSDRYEQYF.

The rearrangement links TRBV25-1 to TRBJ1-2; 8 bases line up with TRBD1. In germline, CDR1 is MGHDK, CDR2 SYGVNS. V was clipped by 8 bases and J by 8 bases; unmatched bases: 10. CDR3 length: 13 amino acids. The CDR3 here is CASHNQGASGYTF. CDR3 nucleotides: TGTGCCAGCCACAATCAGGGGGCATCGGGCTACACCTTC.

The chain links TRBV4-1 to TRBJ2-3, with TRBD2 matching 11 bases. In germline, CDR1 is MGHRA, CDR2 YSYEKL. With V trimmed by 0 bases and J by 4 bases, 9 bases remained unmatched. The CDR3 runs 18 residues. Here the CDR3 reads CASSQEGGSGRAADTQYF. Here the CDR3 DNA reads TGCGCCAGCAGCCAAGAGGGGGGTAGCGGGAGGGCCGCAGATACGCAGTATTTT.

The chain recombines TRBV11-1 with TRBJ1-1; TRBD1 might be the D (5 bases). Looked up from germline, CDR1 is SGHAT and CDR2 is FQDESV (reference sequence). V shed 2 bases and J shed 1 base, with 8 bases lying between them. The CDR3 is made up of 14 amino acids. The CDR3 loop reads CASSLQGGNTEAFF. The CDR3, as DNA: TGTGCCAGCAGCTTACAGGGAGGGAACACTGAAGCTTTCTTT.

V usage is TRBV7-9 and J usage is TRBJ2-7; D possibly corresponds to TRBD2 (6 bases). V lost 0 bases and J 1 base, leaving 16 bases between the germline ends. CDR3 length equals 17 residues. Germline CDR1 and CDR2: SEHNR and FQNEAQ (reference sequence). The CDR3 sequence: CASSLAGYQAGSYEQYF. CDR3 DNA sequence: TGTGCCAGCAGCTTAGCAGGGTACCAGGCGGGATCCTACGAGCAGTACTTC. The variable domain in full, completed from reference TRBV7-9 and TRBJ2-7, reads DTGVSQNPRHKITKRGQNVTFRCDPISEHNRLYWYRQTLGQGPEFLTYFQNEAQLEKSRLLSDRFSAERPKGSFSTLEIQRTEQGDSAMYLCASSLAGYQAGSYEQYFGPGTRLTVT.